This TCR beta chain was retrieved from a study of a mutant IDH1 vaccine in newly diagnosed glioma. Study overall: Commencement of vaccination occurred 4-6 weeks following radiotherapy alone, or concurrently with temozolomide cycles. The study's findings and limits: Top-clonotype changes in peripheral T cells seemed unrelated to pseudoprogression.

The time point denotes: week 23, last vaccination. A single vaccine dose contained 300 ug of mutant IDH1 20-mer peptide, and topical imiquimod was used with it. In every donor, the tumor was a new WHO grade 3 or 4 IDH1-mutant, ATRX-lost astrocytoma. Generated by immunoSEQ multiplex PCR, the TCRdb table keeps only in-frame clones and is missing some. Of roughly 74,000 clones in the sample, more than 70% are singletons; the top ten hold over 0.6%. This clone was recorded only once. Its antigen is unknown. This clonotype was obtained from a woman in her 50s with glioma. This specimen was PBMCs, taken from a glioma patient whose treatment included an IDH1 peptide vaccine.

The CDR3 sequence is CAIRSTGLDEQFF. The CDR3 coding sequence is TGTGCCATCCGCTCGACAGGGTTGGATGAGCAGTTCTTC. The J gene is TRBJ2-1, the V gene TRBV27; 7 bases are shared with TRBD1. The germline V gene has CDR1 MNHEY and CDR2 SMNVEV (reference sequence). The CDR3 totals 13 residues. J was trimmed by 8 bases and V by 10 bases; bases with no gene match: 11.